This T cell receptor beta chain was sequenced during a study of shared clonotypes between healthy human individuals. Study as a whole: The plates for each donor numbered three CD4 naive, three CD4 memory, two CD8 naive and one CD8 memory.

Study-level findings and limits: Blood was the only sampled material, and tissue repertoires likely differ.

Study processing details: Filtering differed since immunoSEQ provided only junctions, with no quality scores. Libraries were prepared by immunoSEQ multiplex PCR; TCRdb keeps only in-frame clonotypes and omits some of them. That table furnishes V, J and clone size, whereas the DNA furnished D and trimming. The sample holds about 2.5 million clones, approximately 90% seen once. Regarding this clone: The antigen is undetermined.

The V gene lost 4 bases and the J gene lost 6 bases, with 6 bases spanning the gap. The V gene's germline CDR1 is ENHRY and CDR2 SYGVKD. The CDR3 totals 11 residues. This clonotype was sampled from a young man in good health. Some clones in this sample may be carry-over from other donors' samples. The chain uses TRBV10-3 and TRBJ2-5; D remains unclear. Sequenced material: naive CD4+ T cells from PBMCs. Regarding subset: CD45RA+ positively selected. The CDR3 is CAISGGQTQYF. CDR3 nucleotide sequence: TGTGCCATCAGTGGCGGACAGACCCAGTACTTC.